Listed here are 25 T cell receptor beta chains from one sample, sequenced in a study of sequential checkpoint blockade in melanoma (dated by TCRdb to the late 2010s). Taken with the paper, the label for treatment or condition translates to: randomized to nivolumab then ipilimumab (arm A) or the reverse (arm B). The protocol used for the library was the immunoSEQ multiplex PCR assay. What TCRdb holds here is the immuneACCESS table cut down to in-frame rearrangements. Part of the clones is not present; checked against another copy, under half of the missing clones reflect an unresolved V gene, and the others are unexplained. The sample records approximately 8,800 clones, around 50% of which are singletons. The ten largest account for 17% of the sample. This specimen consisted of CD8+ T cells sorted from blood (inferred from file names), obtained from a patient given nivolumab and ipilimumab in sequence. These TCRs come from a human donor with melanoma.

This chain links TRBV5-1 with TRBJ2-7; a possible D gene is TRBD1 (6 bases). Trimming pared 4 bases from V and 7 bases from J, leaving 9 bases between. The germline V gene encodes CDR1 SGHRS and CDR2 YFSETQ. There are 11 residues in the CDR3. CDR3: CASSIDREQYF. DNA for the CDR3: TGCGCCAGCAGCATAGACAGGGAGCAGTACTTC.

To note about this clone: At the DNA level, this CDR3 is encoded by other sequences in the same sample as well. The V gene is TRBV11-2, the J gene TRBJ2-7; 9 bases fit TRBD2. The germline gives CDR1 SGHAT, CDR2 FQNNGV. The CDR3 is made up of 15 amino acids. Trimming cost V 1 base and J 3 bases; bases outside gene matches: 4. The CDR3 loop reads CASSLGLAGVYEQYF. In nucleotides, the CDR3 is TGTGCCAGCAGCTTAGGTTTAGCGGGGGTCTACGAGCAGTACTTC.

This clone was counted once. As DNA, the CDR3 is TGTGCCAGCAGCTTACAGGGGATCTACAATGAGCAGTTCTTC. Translation: CASSLQGIYNEQFF. The gene calls are TRBV7-6 and TRBJ2-1, with a possible D match to TRBD1 (6 bases). Germline CDR1 SGHVS, CDR2 FNYEAQ. The CDR3 extends over 14 amino acids. V lost 2 bases and J 3 bases, leaving 8 bases between the germline ends.

The chain is built from TRBV5-4 and TRBJ2-7; D is unresolved. Germline V lookup: CDR1 SGHNT, CDR2 YYREEE (reference sequence). This CDR3 contains 12 residues. V dropped 1 base and J dropped 5 bases, with 7 bases sitting between them. The CDR3 loop is CASSLPPDEQYF. CDR3 in DNA: TGTGCCAGCAGCTTGCCTCCGGACGAGCAGTACTTC.

This CDR3 is CASSTWRDRDHGYTF. For the CDR3, the DNA is TGTGCCAGTAGTACCTGGCGAGACAGGGACCATGGCTACACCTTC. The rearrangement links TRBV19 to TRBJ1-2; 7 positions agree with TRBD1. V was pared by 4 bases and J by 6 bases, with 11 bases of the junction left unmatched. The CDR3 is 15 residues long. Germline values: CDR1 LNHDA, CDR2 SQIVND (reference sequence).

The V and J genes are TRBV5-1 and TRBJ2-1, with D perhaps TRBD1 (5 bases). Germline assignment: CDR1 SGHRS and CDR2 YFSETQ. The CDR3 sequence is 16 residues long. V lost 0 bases to trimming and J lost 9 bases, with 19 bases between them. The CDR3 spells CASSLGGVLMGLEQFF. CDR3 sequence (DNA): TGCGCCAGCAGCTTGGGTGGTGTCCTGATGGGGCTTGAGCAGTTCTTC.

The V and J genes are TRBV4-3 and TRBJ1-4, with TRBD1 identical over 9 bases. Germline values: CDR1 LGHNA, CDR2 YSLEER. The CDR3 length is 16 residues. V lost 3 bases to trimming and J lost 8 bases; unmatched junction nucleotides: 10. CDR3 in amino acids: CASSHQGPGTGEKLFF. CDR3 bases: TGCGCCAGCAGCCACCAGGGTCCCGGGACAGGGGAAAAACTGTTTTTT.

This clone showed up just a few times. This chain links TRBV7-9 with TRBJ2-7, with D possibly being TRBD2 (6 bases). CDR1 is SEHNR and CDR2 is FQNEAQ in the germline V gene (reference sequence). CDR3 length: 14 residues. V lost 6 bases to trimming and J lost 6 bases, with 18 bases between them. The CDR3 here is CASRNGRTRSEQYF. CDR3 DNA sequence: TGTGCCAGCAGAAACGGGAGAACCCGGAGCGAGCAGTACTTC.

This chain uses TRBV28 with TRBJ1-2; no clear D gene. The V end was cut by 3 bases, the J end by 4 bases, with 12 bases between. Germline CDR1 MDHEN, CDR2 SYDVKM. This CDR3 region has 14 residues. CDR3 coding DNA: TGTGCCAGCAGTTTCCGAGGGTTAAGCTATGGCTACACCTTC. It is translated as CASSFRGLSYGYTF.

As concerns this clone: This specimen includes other DNA sequences encoding the same CDR3. This chain joins TRBV7-9 and TRBJ2-7; no firm D call. This CDR3 is 12 amino acids long. Germline loops: CDR1 SEHNR, CDR2 FQNEAQ (reference sequence). V lost 0 bases, J lost 6 bases, and 6 bases lay in between. CDR3 residues: CASSLASLEQYF. CDR3 nucleotides: TGTGCCAGCAGCTTAGCGAGCCTCGAGCAGTACTTC.

The chain employs TRBV7-8 and TRBJ2-1; D might be TRBD2 (7 bases). Per germline, CDR1 SGHVS and CDR2 FQNEAQ. This CDR3 contains 13 residues. The germline V and J ends were trimmed by 8 bases and 5 bases, with 13 bases remaining between them. CDR3: CASGRGGHNEQFF. The CDR3 nucleotides read TGTGCCAGCGGGCGCGGGGGCCACAATGAGCAGTTCTTC.

This clone appeared once. The chain has TRBV28 and TRBJ1-4; D may be TRBD1 (6 bases). The V gene's germline CDR1 is MDHEN and CDR2 SYDVKM. The CDR3 contains 14 residues. V was pared by 7 bases and J by 8 bases, with 17 bases between. This CDR3 reads CASITTGRGEKLFF. The CDR3 nucleotides are TGTGCCAGCATAACCACAGGGCGCGGGGAAAAACTGTTTTTT.

This chain joins TRBV28 and TRBJ1-2; D perhaps matches TRBD1 (5 bases). Germline V gene data show CDR1 as MDHEN and CDR2 as SYDVKM. V was shortened by 3 bases and J by 4 bases, with 9 bases between the two germline ends. This CDR3 comprises 13 residues. In nucleotides, the CDR3 is TGTGCCAGCAGTTTTGGGGCCATCTATGGCTACACCTTC. Protein sequence: CASSFGAIYGYTF.

The CDR3 DNA reads as TGTGCCACCAGCAGCGCGCAAGAGTCTGGCTACACCTTC. It translates to CATSSAQESGYTF. V and J are TRBV15 and TRBJ1-2; D gene ambiguous. The germline CDR1 and CDR2 sequences are LNHNV and YYDKDF (reference sequence). The ends were cut back, 3 bases at V and 7 bases at J, with 12 bases in the middle. This CDR3 has 13 residues.

Within the sample, this clone is large (0.1 to 1%). The rearrangement links TRBV4-1 to TRBJ1-4; D remains unclear. V dropped 4 bases and J dropped 7 bases, with 10 bases sitting between them. The CDR3 runs to 13 residues. Looked up from germline, CDR1 is MGHRA and CDR2 is YSYEKL. The CDR3 sequence is CASSLDGGEKLFF. Written as DNA, the CDR3 is TGCGCCAGCAGCCTAGACGGTGGTGAAAAACTGTTTTTT.

The rearrangement joins TRBV5-4 to TRBJ1-1; 7 nucleotides line up with TRBD1. CDR1 is SGHNT and CDR2 is YYREEE in the germline V gene (reference sequence). V shed 4 bases and J 5 bases; nucleotides not matched to a gene: 5. This CDR3 contains 13 residues. Here the CDR3 reads CASSPQGGTEAFF. The DNA for the CDR3 is TGTGCCAGCAGCCCCCAGGGGGGTACTGAAGCTTTCTTT.

This clone appeared a single time. The CDR3 here is CASSLAGGTYEQYF. The CDR3 nucleotides read TGTGCCAGCAGCTTAGCGGGGGGTACCTACGAGCAGTACTTC. The chain has TRBV13 and TRBJ2-5, with 7 bases that match TRBD2. The J call may be faulty, since TRBJ2-7 better matches the DNA end. The CDR3 totals 14 residues. Germline V gene lookup returns CDR1 PRHDT and CDR2 FYEKMQ (reference sequence).

The rearrangement joins TRBV7-9 to TRBJ1-6; no reliable D call. Germline CDR1 reads SEHNR; CDR2 reads FQNEAQ (reference sequence). V was cut by 2 bases and J by 3 bases, with 17 bases left in between. This CDR3 spans 18 amino acids. The chain's CDR3 is CASSLSSEAESYNSPLHF. The CDR3 DNA follows: TGTGCCAGCAGCTTAAGCAGCGAGGCTGAGAGCTATAATTCACCCCTCCACTTT.

V usage is TRBV30 and J usage is TRBJ1-3, with D unclear. The CDR3 contains 12 residues. The V end was cut by 2 bases, the J end by 2 bases, with 4 bases between. Looked up from germline, CDR1 is GTSNPN and CDR2 is SVGIG (reference sequence). As DNA, the CDR3 is TGTGCCTGGAGTTTAGCTGGAAACACCATATATTTT. Its translation: CAWSLAGNTIYF.

The rearrangement links TRBV9 to TRBJ1-1; D remains unclear. Trimming took 0 bases from V and 5 from J, leaving 11 bases between them. Germline V gives CDR1 SGDLS, CDR2 YYNGEE. The CDR3 spans 14 residues. CDR3 coding DNA: TGTGCCAGCAGCGTAGAAAGCGGGAGTACTGAAGCTTTCTTT. It encodes CASSVESGSTEAFF.

This clone was seen a few times. V usage is TRBV4-3 and J usage is TRBJ2-6, with a tentative D call TRBD2 (6 bases). V was pared by 0 bases and J by 2 bases, with 8 bases between. The V gene's germline CDR1 is LGHNA and CDR2 YSLEER. CDR3 length equals 16 residues. Written as DNA, the CDR3 is TGCGCCAGCAGCCAAGAGGAGGGCGCTGGGGCCAACGTCCTGACTTTC. Protein product: CASSQEEGAGANVLTF.

This clone was seen a few times. The V and J genes are TRBV29-1 and TRBJ2-1; a weak D match, TRBD1 (7 bases). Trimming removed 7 bases from V and 12 bases from J, with 16 bases in between. The CDR3 loop spans 11 amino acids. From germline, CDR1 is SQVTM and CDR2 ANQGSEA. The CDR3 protein is CSAEEGAGQFF. In nucleotides, the CDR3 is TGCAGCGCCGAGGAGGGGGCTGGGCAGTTCTTC.

This clone qualifies as medium-sized. V usage is TRBV4-1 and J usage is TRBJ2-1, with 10 bases that match TRBD2. Germline lookup yields CDR1 MGHRA and CDR2 YSYEKL. This CDR3 region has 14 residues. V dropped 2 bases and J dropped 5; count of bases not matched to a gene: 0. The CDR3 nucleotides read TGCGCCAGCAGCCAACTAGCGGGGGACAATGAGCAGTTCTTC. Protein product: CASSQLAGDNEQFF.

This chain links TRBV4-3 with TRBJ1-1; D may be TRBD1 (5 bases). V lost 1 base, J lost 11 bases, and 11 bases lay in between. The length of the CDR3 is 12 residues. The germline gives CDR1 LGHNA, CDR2 YSLEER. The CDR3, as DNA: TGCGCCAGCAGCCAAGCGGGGGGTTTGGCTTTCTTT. Its translation: CASSQAGGLAFF.

The CDR3: CASSEGQPYGYTF. DNA for the CDR3: TGTGCCAGCAGCGAGGGCCAACCCTATGGCTACACCTTC. V gene TRBV7-9 combines with J gene TRBJ1-2; D is unresolved. The CDR3 consists of 13 residues. Trimming took off 5 bases at V and 4 bases at J, with 11 bases between the two ends. From germline, CDR1 is SEHNR and CDR2 FQNEAQ (reference sequence).